This TCR beta chain was sequenced during a study of CD8+CD57+ T cells in acquired aplastic anemia. Study in general: Mean DNA quantity obtained from sorted CD4+ and CD8+ cells was about 3 ug. Study observations and caveats: Significance was not reached for CD8+ Simpson's diversity between patients and controls. In common between the patients and the controls were twenty-nine CD8+ CDR3 sequences.

Comment on this clonotype: What it binds is not known.

Using genomic DNA as the template, TCR beta VDJ and CDR3 profiling was carried out. TCRdb reprocessed the reads via MiXCR and lists one record per CDR3 protein. The sample includes about 160,000 distinct CDR3 sequences, 35% to 55% seen only once; the top ten take 1.1%. The CDR3 runs 15 residues. Trimming cost V 1 base and J 6 bases, with 12 bases left between them. The germline V gene has CDR1 LNHNV and CDR2 YYDKDF (reference sequence). Sequencing used sorted CD4+, CD8+, or CD8+CD57+ T cells (not recorded which) from PBMCs. The clonotype comes from a human donor in good health. V is TRBV15 and J is TRBJ2-2; D is uncertain. The CDR3 reads CATSRGHLGAGELFF. The CDR3 bases are TGTGCCACCAGCAGAGGACACCTTGGGGCCGGGGAGCTGTTTTTT.